This TCR beta chain is drawn from a study of T cells in tuberculosis. Study-wide background: The T cells targeted glucose monomycolate, a mycobacterial lipid, via CD1B. Study results and caveats: Some low-affinity tetramer-binding T cells may be absent from this sample.

Sequencing of TCR-alpha and TCR-beta chains was unpaired. Method: immunoSEQ multiplex PCR; TCRdb's copy keeps in-frame clones and lacks some. The sample carries nearly 60,000 clones, 88% recorded once. After thawing and overnight rest, PBMC were stained with GMM-loaded CD1B tetramer, viability dye and anti-CD3 for sorting. The CD1B tetramers carried C32 glucose monomycolate purified from Rhodococcus equi. V lost 0 bases to trimming and J lost 8 bases, with 10 bases between them. CDR1 is MNHNY and CDR2 is SVGAGI in the germline V gene (reference sequence). CDR3 size: 13 residues. The rearrangement uses TRBV6-6 and TRBJ1-2, with D perhaps TRBD1 (6 bases). Specimen: CD1b-GMM tetramer-negative cells sorted from PBMCs. This clonotype was sampled from an adult woman with latent tuberculosis. Here the CDR3 reads CASSYSSGGGYTF. CDR3 nucleotides: TGTGCCAGCAGTTACTCGTCGGGGGGCGGCTACACCTTC.